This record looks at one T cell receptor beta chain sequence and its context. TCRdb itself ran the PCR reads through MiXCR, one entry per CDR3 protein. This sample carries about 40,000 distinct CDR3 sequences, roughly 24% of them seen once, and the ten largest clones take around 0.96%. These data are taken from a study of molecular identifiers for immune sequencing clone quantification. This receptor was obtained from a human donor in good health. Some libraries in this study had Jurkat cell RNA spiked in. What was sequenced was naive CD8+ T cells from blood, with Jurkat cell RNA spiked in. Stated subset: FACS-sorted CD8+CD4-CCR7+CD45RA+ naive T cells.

CDR3 coding DNA: TGTGCCAGCACCCCCCTACCTGAGGCAAGAAGCACAGATACGCAGTATTTT. Its protein product is CASTPLPEARSTDTQYF. The chain uses TRBV28 and TRBJ2-3; D is undetermined. The germline V gene encodes CDR1 MDHEN and CDR2 SYDVKM. V lost 7 bases and J 0 bases, leaving 20 bases between the germline ends. The length of the CDR3 is 17 residues.